The entry that follows covers one T cell receptor (beta chain) sequence. This sample is drawn from a study of blood T cell repertoires in COVID-19. The CDR3 consists of 16 residues. Trimming shortened V by 2 bases and J by 7 bases, and 18 bases separated the two germline ends. The germline CDR1 and CDR2 sequences are GTSNPN and SVGIG (reference sequence). Profiling relied on immunoSEQ multiplex PCR, and the TCRdb table lists in-frame clones only, not all of them. This table has 73,000 or so clones, roughly 80% appearing once. This TCR derives from a woman in her fifties or sixties with acute or convalescent COVID-19. The sample consisted of peripheral blood. This chain connects TRBV30 to TRBJ1-6, with a possible D match to TRBD1 (5 bases). CDR3 sequence (DNA): TGTGCCTGGAGTCGAGGGAGGGGCCCATGGAATTCACCCCTCCACTTT. Its protein product is CAWSRGRGPWNSPLHF. The full variable domain, completed using reference TRBV30 and TRBJ1-6, is SQTIHQWPATLVQPVGSPLSLECTVEGTSNPNLYWYRQAAGRGLQLLFYSVGIGQISSEVPQNLSASRPQDRQFILSSKKLLLSDSGFYLCAWSRGRGPWNSPLHFGNGTRLTVT.